This T cell receptor (beta chain) originates from a study of cytomegalovirus exposure and HLA in healthy donors. Study summary: Most donors, about 82% of 398 genotyped, fell in the Caucasian-associated ancestry cluster. General study points: The study reported that TCR beta sequences accurately predicted HLA-A and HLA-B alleles in most subjects. The availability of immune exposure information extended only to CMV serostatus. Productive status was seen about 87% or about 30% of the time for most TCR beta V segments in an earlier analysis.

CDR1 is SGHNT and CDR2 is YENEEA in the germline V gene. The CDR3 spans 17 residues. V gave up 5 bases and J gave up 0 bases; unmatched junction bases: 8. Turning to this clone: Its antigen is unknown.

Primers for the PCR totalled 60 Vbeta and 13 Jbeta. The method was immunoSEQ multiplex PCR; TCRdb's version includes in-frame clones alone and lacks a portion of them. The sample carries 65,000 to 90,000 clones, approximately 80% recorded once. The clonotype comes from a woman in her thirties or forties in good health and CMV-seropositive. The chain links TRBV11-3 to TRBJ2-7, with TRBD2 matching 12 bases. The specimen was PBMCs. CDR3 DNA: TGTGCCAGCAGCACCTCAGGGACTAGCGGGTCCTCCTACGAGCAGTACTTC. As protein: CASSTSGTSGSSYEQYF.